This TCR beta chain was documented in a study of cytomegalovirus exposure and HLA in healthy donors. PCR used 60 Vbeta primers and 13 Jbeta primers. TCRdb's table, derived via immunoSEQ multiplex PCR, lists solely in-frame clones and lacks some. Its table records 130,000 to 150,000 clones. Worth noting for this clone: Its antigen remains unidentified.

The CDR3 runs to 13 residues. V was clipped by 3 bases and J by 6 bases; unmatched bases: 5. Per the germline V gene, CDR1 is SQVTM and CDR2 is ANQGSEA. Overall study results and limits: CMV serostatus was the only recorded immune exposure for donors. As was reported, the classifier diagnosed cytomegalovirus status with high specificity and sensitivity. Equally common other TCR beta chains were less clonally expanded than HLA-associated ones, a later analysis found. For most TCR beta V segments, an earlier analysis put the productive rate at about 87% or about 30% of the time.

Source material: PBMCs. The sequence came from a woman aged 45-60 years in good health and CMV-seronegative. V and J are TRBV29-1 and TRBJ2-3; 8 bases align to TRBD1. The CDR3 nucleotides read TGCAGCGTTGATCAGGGGGCCAGGGATACGCAGTATTTT. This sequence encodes CSVDQGARDTQYF.